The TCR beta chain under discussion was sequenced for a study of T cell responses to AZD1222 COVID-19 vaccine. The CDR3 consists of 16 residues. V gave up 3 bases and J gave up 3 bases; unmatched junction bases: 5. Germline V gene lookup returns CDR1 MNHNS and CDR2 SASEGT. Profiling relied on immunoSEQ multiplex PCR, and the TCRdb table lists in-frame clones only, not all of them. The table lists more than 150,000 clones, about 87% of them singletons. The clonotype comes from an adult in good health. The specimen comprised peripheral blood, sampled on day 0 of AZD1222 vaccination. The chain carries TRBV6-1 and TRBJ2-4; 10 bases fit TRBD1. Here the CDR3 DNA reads TGTGCCAGCAGTGATCTGACAGGGGGCAACAAAAACATTCAGTACTTC. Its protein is CASSDLTGGNKNIQYF.